This T cell receptor (beta chain) emerged from a study of T cells in Graves' hyperthyroidism and ophthalmopathy. Study-level results: Stable hyperthyroidism was separated from ophthalmopathy by a model based on 13 V-J features.

Points on this clonotype: Its antigen is still unknown.

RNA transcripts gave rise to amplified TCR beta CDR3 regions. HTBI primers were the set used in a first-round RT-PCR of the TCR CDR3. TCRdb analysed the multiplex PCR reads with MiXCR anew, one entry per CDR3 protein. The sample has roughly 700,000 distinct CDR3 sequences, approximately 36% seen once; the top ten hold roughly 31%. The CDR3 contains 15 residues. Trimming removed 0 bases at V and 7 bases at J, with 13 bases between. Germline lookup yields CDR1 LGHNA and CDR2 YNFKEQ. The chain is built from TRBV4-2 and TRBJ1-5; perhaps TRBD1 as D (6 bases). This sequence originates from a woman between 35 and 50 years old with Graves' hyperthyroidism. The specimen sequenced was blood. Here the CDR3 reads CASSQDPGDHQPQHF. The CDR3 nucleotides are TGTGCCAGCAGCCAAGATCCAGGGGATCACCAGCCCCAGCATTTT.